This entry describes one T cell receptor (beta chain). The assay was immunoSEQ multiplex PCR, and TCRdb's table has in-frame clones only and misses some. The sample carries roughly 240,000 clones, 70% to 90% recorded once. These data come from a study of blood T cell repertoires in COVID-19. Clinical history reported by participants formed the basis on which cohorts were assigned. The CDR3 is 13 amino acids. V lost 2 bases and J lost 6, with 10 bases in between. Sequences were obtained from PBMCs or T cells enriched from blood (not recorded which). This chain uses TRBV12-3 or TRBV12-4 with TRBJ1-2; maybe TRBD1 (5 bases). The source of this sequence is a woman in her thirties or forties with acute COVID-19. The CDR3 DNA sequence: TGTGCCAGCAGTTTAAAGGGGCGCCATGGCTACACCTTC. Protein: CASSLKGRHGYTF.